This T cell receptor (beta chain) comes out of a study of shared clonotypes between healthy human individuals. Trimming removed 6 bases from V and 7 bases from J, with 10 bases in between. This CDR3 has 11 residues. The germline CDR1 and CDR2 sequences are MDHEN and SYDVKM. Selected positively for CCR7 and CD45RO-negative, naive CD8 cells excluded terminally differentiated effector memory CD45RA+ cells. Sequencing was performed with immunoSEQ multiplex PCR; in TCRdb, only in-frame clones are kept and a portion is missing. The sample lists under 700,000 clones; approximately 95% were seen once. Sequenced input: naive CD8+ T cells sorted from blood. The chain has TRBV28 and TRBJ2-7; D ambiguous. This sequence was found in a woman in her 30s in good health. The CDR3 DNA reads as TGTGCCAGCAGCATACTGGGAGAGCAGTACTTC. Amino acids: CASSILGEQYF.